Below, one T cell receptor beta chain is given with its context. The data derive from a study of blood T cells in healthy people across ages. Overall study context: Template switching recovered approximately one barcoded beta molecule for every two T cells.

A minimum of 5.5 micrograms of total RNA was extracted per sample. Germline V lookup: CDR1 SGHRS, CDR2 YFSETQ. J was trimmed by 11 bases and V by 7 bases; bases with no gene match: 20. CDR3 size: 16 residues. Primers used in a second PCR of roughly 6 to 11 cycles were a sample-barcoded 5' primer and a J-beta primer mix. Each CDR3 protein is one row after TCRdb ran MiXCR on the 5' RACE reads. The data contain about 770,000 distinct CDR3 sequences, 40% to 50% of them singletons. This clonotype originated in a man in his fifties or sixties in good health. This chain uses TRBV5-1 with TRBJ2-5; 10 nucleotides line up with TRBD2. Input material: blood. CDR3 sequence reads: CASQTTGTSVYNEQYF. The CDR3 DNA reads TGCGCCAGCCAAACAACCGGGACTAGCGTATACAATGAGCAGTACTTC.